This note documents a single T cell receptor beta chain sequence. This record comes from a study of blood T cell repertoires in COVID-19. About the study: Spain, Italy and the United States supplied samples that represented acute and convalescent COVID-19. Sources were T cells, B-cell-depleted T cells, or PBMCs; the material itself was cDNA or gDNA.

Original data processing: Researchers report that nucleated cell counts were estimated from reference gene primer amplification. Using immunoSEQ multiplex PCR, the repertoire was profiled, and TCRdb retains in-frame clones only, with some absent. That table supplies the V and J calls and clone size; D and trimming were determined from the DNA. The sample lists 55,000 to 85,000 clones; 73% were seen once. CDR3 length: 17 residues. Germline V gene sequence: CDR1 SGHRS, CDR2 YFSETQ. Unmatched junction bases numbered 6, after V lost 0 bases and J lost 1 base. The TCR comes from a man aged 55-75 years with acute or convalescent COVID-19. This chain links TRBV5-1 with TRBJ2-3; 9 positions agree with TRBD2. Sequenced material: peripheral blood. The CDR3 loop is CASSLAGVAGGTDTQYF. The CDR3, as DNA: TGCGCCAGCAGCTTGGCGGGAGTAGCGGGGGGCACAGATACGCAGTATTTT.